This T cell receptor (beta chain) was identified during a study of OX40 agonist ivuxolimab in advanced cancers. The study, taken as a whole, reports: Specificity for antigen went undetermined in the expanded peripheral T cells. With doses of 0.1-3.0 mg/kg, partial responders showed among the lowest clonal expansion.

Trimming left V 4 bases short and J 5 bases short, with 14 bases between. Per the germline V gene, CDR1 is ENHRY and CDR2 is SYGVKD. The CDR3 runs to 14 residues. TCRdb keeps only in-frame clones here, not all; method: immunoSEQ multiplex PCR. In the table there are roughly 100,000 clones, about 90% of which are singletons. A word on this clone: No antigen is known for it.

Samples of blood were obtained at baseline, on cycle 4 day 1, and on cycle 7 day 1. The chain links TRBV10-3 to TRBJ2-5; D perhaps matches TRBD2 (6 bases). Sequencing used CD4+ or CD8+ T cells sorted from blood, obtained in a trial of the OX40 agonist ivuxolimab. The receptor was derived from an adult with an advanced solid tumor such as melanoma, head and neck, liver or kidney cancer. This CDR3 reads CAISGPGERETQYF. The CDR3 coding sequence is TGTGCCATCAGTGGGCCGGGGGAACGGGAGACCCAGTACTTC.